The 17 T cell receptor beta chains in this list originate from one sample, sequenced in a study of lung T cells in sarcoidosis with Löfgren's syndrome. Each CDR3 protein gets one entry after TCRdb re-called the reads with MiXCR. In the table there are about 4,000 distinct CDR3 sequences, about a fifth of which are singletons. The sample was CD4+ T cells from bronchoalveolar lavage. These receptors all come from a human donor with sarcoidosis (Löfgren's syndrome or another form), or a control subject (not recorded which).

A remark on this clonotype: A much larger clonotype is one base distant, so this may be a read error. The rearrangement uses TRBV3-1 and TRBJ1-1; tentative D call: TRBD1 (6 bases). Trimming took off 4 bases at V and 1 base at J, with 7 bases between the two ends. This CDR3 region has 13 residues. CDR1 and CDR2 (germline): LGHDT, YNNKEL (reference sequence). Written as DNA, the CDR3 is TGTGCCAGCAGCCTGGGACAGAACACTGAAGCTTTCTTT. It is translated as CASSLGQNTEAFF.

The V gene is TRBV13, the J gene TRBJ2-7, with 7 bases lining up with TRBD2. Trimming removed 4 bases from V and 4 bases from J; junction bases left unmatched: 7. Germline V gives CDR1 PRHDT, CDR2 FYEKMQ (reference sequence). This CDR3 has 14 residues. The CDR3: CASSSTGGLYEQYV. CDR3 DNA: TGTGCCAGCAGCTCGACGGGGGGTCTTTACGAGCAGTACGTC.

This clonotype is classed as medium-sized (0.01 to 0.1%). J is TRBJ2-1 and V is TRBV20-1; D ambiguous. CDR1 DFQATT and CDR2 SNEGSKA come from the germline V gene (reference sequence). This CDR3 has 15 residues. V lost 5 bases and J 0 bases, leaving 14 bases between the germline ends. The CDR3 loop is CSALLPLGSYNEQFF. The CDR3 DNA reads as TGCAGTGCTTTACTGCCCCTTGGCTCCTACAATGAGCAGTTCTTC.

By frequency in the sample, this clonotype is large. This sequence joins TRBV6-1 and TRBJ2-1; the match to TRBD2 covers 9 bases. The CDR3 totals 13 residues. Germline V CDR1 and CDR2: MNHNS, SASEGT. Unmatched junction bases numbered 5, after V lost 6 bases and J lost 8 bases. The CDR3 is CASRSSGNHEQFF. For the CDR3, the DNA is TGTGCCAGCAGGTCTAGCGGGAATCATGAGCAGTTCTTC.

In its sample, this clonotype was seen once. Since a much larger clone is just one base distant, this may be a read error. The rearrangement uses TRBV5-6 and TRBJ1-1, with D unresolved. V dropped 8 bases and J dropped 1 base, with 15 bases sitting between them. CDR3 length: 14 amino acids. CDR1 and CDR2 from the germline V gene are SGHDT and YYEEEE. The CDR3 region is CARSPGFSNTEAFF. CDR3 DNA: TGTGCCAGAAGCCCTGGATTTTCGAACACTGAAGCTTTCTTT.

A word on this clonotype: Its ends do not fully match the called genes, so a read error is possible. The chain recombines TRBV4-2 with TRBJ2-3; D not resolved. Germline CDR1 LGHNA, CDR2 YNFKEQ. The CDR3 is 13 residues long. The DNA for the CDR3 is TGTGCCAGCAGCCAAAAGCCCGGAGATACGCAGTATTTC. Amino acid sequence: CASSQKPGDTQYF.

This clonotype was counted ten times or more. J is TRBJ2-7 and V is TRBV12-3 or TRBV12-4, with TRBD1 matching 9 bases. CDR3 length equals 14 residues. V dropped 7 bases and J dropped 0; count of bases not matched to a gene: 4. The CDR3 DNA follows: TGTGCCAGCACTCAGGGACAGGGCTCCTACGAGCAGTACTTC. It specifies CASTQGQGSYEQYF.

By sample fraction, this clonotype is large. The rearrangement joins TRBV10-3 to TRBJ1-1; D gene unclear. The germline V gene encodes CDR1 ENHRY and CDR2 SYGVKD. The CDR3 loop spans 13 amino acids. V was shortened by 4 bases and J by 1 base, with 7 bases between the two germline ends. The CDR3 DNA reads TGTGCCATCAGTGCAATACCGAACACTGAAGCTTTCTTT. Protein: CAISAIPNTEAFF.

With regard to this clonotype: A read error may produce the germline difference seen at one junction end. The chain joins TRBV10-1 to TRBJ2-2; a weak D match, TRBD1 (6 bases). This CDR3 has 13 amino acids. CDR1 is WNHNN and CDR2 is SYGVQD in the germline V gene (reference sequence). CDR3 sequence reads: CASRQGATGELSF. CDR3 coding DNA: TGCGCCAGCAGACAGGGAGCTACCGGGGAGCTGTCTTTT.

The table lists this clonotype with many counts. The chain uses TRBV5-1 and TRBJ2-1; no reliable D call. The germline CDR1 and CDR2 sequences are SGHRS and YFSETQ. V shed 0 bases and J shed 5 bases, with 9 bases lying between them. This CDR3 region has 14 residues. CDR3 amino acids: CASSLELANNEQFF. In DNA, the CDR3 is TGCGCCAGCAGCTTGGAGTTGGCTAACAATGAGCAGTTCTTC.

Judged by abundance, this clonotype is medium-sized. The J gene is TRBJ2-1, the V gene TRBV20-1; perhaps TRBD2 as D (5 bases). Looked up from germline, CDR1 is DFQATT and CDR2 is SNEGSKA (reference sequence). The CDR3 covers 17 residues. V was pared by 3 bases and J by 0 bases, with 18 bases between. The CDR3 spells CSASDPFGESSYNEQFF. The DNA of the CDR3 is TGCAGTGCTAGCGACCCCTTCGGGGAAAGCTCCTACAATGAGCAGTTCTTC.

Judged by abundance, this clonotype is medium-sized (0.01 to 0.1%). This rearrangement joins TRBV5-1 to TRBJ2-1; the match to TRBD2 covers 8 bases. V lost 6 bases and J lost 6; bases outside the gene matches: 11. The CDR3 loop spans 15 amino acids. Germline V CDR1 and CDR2: SGHRS, YFSETQ. CDR3 sequence reads: CASNPGGTLRNEQFF. The CDR3 region has the DNA TGCGCCAGCAACCCGGGGGGGACCCTACGCAATGAGCAGTTCTTC.

This clonotype is categorized as medium-sized. This sequence joins TRBV6-2 or TRBV6-3 and TRBJ2-1; 7 bases fit TRBD2. CDR3 length: 15 residues. Germline lookup yields CDR1 MNHEY and CDR2 SVGEGT. V dropped 4 bases and J dropped 6; count of bases not matched to a gene: 9. The CDR3 reads CASSSLGLVFNEQFF. CDR3 bases: TGTGCCAGCAGTTCCCTAGGACTAGTATTCAATGAGCAGTTCTTC.

By its share, this clonotype is medium-sized. The chain combines TRBV20-1 with TRBJ1-2, with TRBD1 identical over 10 bases. CDR3 length: 15 residues. In germline, CDR1 is DFQATT, CDR2 SNEGSKA (reference sequence). V trimming: 4 bases; J trimming: 3 bases; junction bases outside the gene matches: 8. The CDR3 DNA sequence: TGCAGTGCTACTCGGACAGGGGGAGTGGACTATGGCTACACCTTC. It specifies CSATRTGGVDYGYTF.

This clonotype counts as medium-sized. The chain links TRBV11-2 to TRBJ1-1; D uncertain. Trimming cost V 5 bases and J 7 bases, with 23 bases left between them. CDR1 SGHAT and CDR2 FQNNGV come from the germline V gene. The CDR3 is 16 residues long. CDR3 DNA sequence: TGTGCCAGCAGCCCAAAGGAGGGAGGGAAGTCGAATGAAGCTTTCTTT. It is translated as CASSPKEGGKSNEAFF.

By proportion, this clonotype is medium-sized (0.01 to 0.1%). The chain joins TRBV6-6 to TRBJ2-7; TRBD1 matches 8 bases. Trimming cost V 0 bases and J 6 bases; bases outside gene matches: 10. Germline V gives CDR1 MNHNY, CDR2 SVGAGI (reference sequence). The CDR3 is 16 residues long. The CDR3 loop is CASSYSSVDREFEQYF. DNA for the CDR3: TGTGCCAGCAGTTACTCTTCCGTGGACAGGGAATTCGAGCAGTACTTC.

Sample share makes this clonotype large. The rearrangement uses TRBV20-1 and TRBJ2-3; D gene unclear. Per germline, CDR1 DFQATT and CDR2 SNEGSKA (reference sequence). V dropped 1 base and J dropped 4 bases, with 6 bases sitting between them. The CDR3 length is 12 residues. CDR3 sequence (DNA): TGCAGTGCTAGAGCCTACGCAGATACGCAGTATTTT. This gives the protein CSARAYADTQYF.